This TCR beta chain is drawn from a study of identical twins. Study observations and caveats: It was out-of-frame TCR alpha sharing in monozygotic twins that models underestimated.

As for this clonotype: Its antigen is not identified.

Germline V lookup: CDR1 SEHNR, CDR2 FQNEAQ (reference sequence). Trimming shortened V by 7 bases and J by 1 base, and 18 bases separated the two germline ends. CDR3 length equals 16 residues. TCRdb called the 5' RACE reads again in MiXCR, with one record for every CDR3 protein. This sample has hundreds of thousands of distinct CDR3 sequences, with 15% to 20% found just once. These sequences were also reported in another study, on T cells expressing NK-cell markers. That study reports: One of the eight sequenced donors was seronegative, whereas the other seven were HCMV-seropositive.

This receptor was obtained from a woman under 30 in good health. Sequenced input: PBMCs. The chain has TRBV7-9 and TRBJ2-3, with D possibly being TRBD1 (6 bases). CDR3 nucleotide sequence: TGTGCCAGCACCTACTCGCGGGCAGGGGGCACAGATACGCAGTATTTT. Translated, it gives CASTYSRAGGTDTQYF.